The present TCR beta chain was sequenced within a study of blood T cell repertoires in COVID-19. Across the whole study: The United States, Italy and Spain supplied acute and convalescent COVID-19 samples. PBMCs, B-cell-depleted T cells, or T cells were the source of the cDNA or gDNA that made up the material.

The V gene end was trimmed by 3 bases and the J gene end by 1 base; junction bases not matched to a gene: 3. Germline V CDR1 and CDR2: MNHEY, SMNVEV (reference sequence). This CDR3 contains 14 residues. Authors' processing steps: Reference gene primers were amplified, and this amplification served to estimate nucleated cell counts. Clones were read by immunoSEQ multiplex PCR, and TCRdb kept only the in-frame ones, dropping some. V and J calls and clone size are those listed in that table; D and trimming were worked out from the DNA. This table has about 120,000 clones, roughly three quarters appearing once.

The sample taken for sequencing was peripheral blood. This chain connects TRBV27 to TRBJ2-7, with TRBD2 matching 7 bases. This clonotype originated in a human donor in a cohort sampled during active COVID-19. This CDR3 reads CASSLGGVSYEQYF. The CDR3 DNA reads as TGTGCCAGCAGTTTGGGGGGGGTTTCCTACGAGCAGTACTTC.